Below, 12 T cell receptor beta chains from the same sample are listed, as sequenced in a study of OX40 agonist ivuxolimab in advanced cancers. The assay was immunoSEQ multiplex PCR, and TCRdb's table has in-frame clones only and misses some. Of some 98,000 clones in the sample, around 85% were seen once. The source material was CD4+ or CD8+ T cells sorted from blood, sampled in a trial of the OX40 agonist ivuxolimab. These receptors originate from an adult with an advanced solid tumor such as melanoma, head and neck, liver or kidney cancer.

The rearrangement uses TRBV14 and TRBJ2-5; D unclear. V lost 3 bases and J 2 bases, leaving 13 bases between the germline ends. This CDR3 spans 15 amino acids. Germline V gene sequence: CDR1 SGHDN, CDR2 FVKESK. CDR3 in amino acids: CASSHSQLYQETQYF. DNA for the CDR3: TGTGCCAGCAGCCACTCACAGCTTTATCAAGAGACCCAGTACTTC.

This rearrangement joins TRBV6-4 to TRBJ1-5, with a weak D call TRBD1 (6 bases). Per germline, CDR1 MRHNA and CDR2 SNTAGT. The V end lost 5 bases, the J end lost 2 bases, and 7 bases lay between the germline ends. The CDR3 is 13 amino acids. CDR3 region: CASSSGGNQPQHF. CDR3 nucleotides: TGTGCCAGCAGTTCAGGGGGCAATCAGCCCCAGCATTTT.

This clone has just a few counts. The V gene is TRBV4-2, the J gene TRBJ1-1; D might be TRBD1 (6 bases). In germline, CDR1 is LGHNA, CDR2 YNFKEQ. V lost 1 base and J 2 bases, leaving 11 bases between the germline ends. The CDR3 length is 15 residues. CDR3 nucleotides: TGTGCCAGCAGCCAAGTGTCAGGGGTTAACACTGAAGCTTTCTTT. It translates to CASSQVSGVNTEAFF.

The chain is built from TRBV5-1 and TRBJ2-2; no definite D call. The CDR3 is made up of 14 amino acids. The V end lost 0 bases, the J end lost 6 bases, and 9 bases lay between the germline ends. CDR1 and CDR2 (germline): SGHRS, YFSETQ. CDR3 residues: CASSLERVPGELFF. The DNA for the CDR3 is TGCGCCAGCAGCTTGGAGAGAGTTCCCGGGGAGCTGTTTTTT.

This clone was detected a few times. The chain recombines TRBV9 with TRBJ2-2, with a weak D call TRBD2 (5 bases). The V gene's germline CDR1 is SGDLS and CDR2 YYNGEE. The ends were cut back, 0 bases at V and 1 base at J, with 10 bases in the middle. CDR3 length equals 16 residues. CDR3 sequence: CASSVDQRQNTGELFF. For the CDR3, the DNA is TGTGCCAGCAGCGTAGACCAGCGGCAGAACACCGGGGAGCTGTTTTTT.

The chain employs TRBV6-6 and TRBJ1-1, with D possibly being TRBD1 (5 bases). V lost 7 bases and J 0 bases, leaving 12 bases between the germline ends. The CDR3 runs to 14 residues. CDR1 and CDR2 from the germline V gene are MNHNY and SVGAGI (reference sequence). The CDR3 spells CASTEGRLNTEAFF. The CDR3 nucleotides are TGTGCCAGCACCGAGGGGCGGCTGAACACTGAAGCTTTCTTT.

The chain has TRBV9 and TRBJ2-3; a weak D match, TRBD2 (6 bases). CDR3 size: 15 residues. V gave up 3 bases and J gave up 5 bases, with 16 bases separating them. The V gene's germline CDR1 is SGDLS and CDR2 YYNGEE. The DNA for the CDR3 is TGTGCCAGCAGCGCCGGGGCACTAGCTGGAGATACGCAGTATTTT. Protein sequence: CASSAGALAGDTQYF.

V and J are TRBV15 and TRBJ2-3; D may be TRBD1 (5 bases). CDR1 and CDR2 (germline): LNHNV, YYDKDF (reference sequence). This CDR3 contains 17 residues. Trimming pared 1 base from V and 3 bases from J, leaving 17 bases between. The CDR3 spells CATSRGGLSAVTDTQYF. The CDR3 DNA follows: TGTGCCACCAGCAGAGGGGGCCTATCGGCGGTAACAGATACGCAGTATTTT.

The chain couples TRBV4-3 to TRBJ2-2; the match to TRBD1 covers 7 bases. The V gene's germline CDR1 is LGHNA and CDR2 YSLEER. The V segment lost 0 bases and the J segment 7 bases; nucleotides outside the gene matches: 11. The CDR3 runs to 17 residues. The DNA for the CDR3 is TGCGCCAGCAGCCAAGATTGGACAGGTACAAGAGACGGGGAGCTGTTTTTT. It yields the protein CASSQDWTGTRDGELFF.

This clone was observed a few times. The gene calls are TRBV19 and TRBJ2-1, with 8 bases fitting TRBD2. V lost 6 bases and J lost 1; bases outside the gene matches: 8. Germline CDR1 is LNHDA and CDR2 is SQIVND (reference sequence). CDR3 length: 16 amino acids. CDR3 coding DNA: TGTGCCAGTAGGGTTGGTAGCGGGACGTCCTACAATGAGCAGTTCTTC. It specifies CASRVGSGTSYNEQFF.

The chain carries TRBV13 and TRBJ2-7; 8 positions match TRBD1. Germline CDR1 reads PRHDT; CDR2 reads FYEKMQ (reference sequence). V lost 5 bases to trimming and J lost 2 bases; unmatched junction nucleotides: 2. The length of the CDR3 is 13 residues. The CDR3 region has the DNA TGTGCCAGCAGCAGGGACAGGACCTACGAGCAGTACTTC. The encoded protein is CASSRDRTYEQYF.

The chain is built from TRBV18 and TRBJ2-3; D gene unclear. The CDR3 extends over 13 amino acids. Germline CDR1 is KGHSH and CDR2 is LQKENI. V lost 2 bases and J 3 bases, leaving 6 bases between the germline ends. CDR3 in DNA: TGTGCCAGCTCACCAATAACGACAGATACGCAGTATTTT. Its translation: CASSPITTDTQYF.